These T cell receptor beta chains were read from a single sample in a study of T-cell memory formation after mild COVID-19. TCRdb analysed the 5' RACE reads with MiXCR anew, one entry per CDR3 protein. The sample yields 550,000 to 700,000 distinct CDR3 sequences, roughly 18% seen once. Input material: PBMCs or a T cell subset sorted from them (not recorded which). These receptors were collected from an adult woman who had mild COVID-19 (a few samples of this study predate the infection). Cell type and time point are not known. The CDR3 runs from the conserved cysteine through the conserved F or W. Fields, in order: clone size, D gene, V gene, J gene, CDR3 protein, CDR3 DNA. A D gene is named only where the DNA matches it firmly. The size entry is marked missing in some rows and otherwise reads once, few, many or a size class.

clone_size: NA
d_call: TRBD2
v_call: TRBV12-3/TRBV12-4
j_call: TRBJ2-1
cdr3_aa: CASSEGLAGLNEQFF
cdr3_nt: TGTGCCAGCAGTGAGGGACTAGCGGGACTAAATGAGCAGTTCTTC

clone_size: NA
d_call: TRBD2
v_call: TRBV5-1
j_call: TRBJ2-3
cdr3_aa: CASSSSLTSGGPDTQYF
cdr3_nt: TGCGCCAGCAGCTCCTCCTTGACTAGCGGGGGGCCGGATACGCAGTATTTT

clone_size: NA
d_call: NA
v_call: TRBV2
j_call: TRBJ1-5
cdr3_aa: CASRSLRGDQPQHF
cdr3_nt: TGTGCCAGCAGGTCCCTTCGTGGGGATCAGCCCCAGCATTTT

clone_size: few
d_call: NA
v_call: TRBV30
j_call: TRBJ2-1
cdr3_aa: CAWSIKNMDEQFF
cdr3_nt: TGTGCCTGGAGTATTAAGAATATGGATGAGCAGTTCTTC

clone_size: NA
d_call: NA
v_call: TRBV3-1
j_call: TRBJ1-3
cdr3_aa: CASSQDLGYGNTIYF
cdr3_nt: TGTGCCAGCAGCCAAGATCTGGGTTATGGAAACACCATATATTTT

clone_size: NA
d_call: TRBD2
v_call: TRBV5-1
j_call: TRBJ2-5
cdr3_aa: CASSSGLAGVGETQYF
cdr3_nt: TGCGCCAGCAGCTCTGGACTAGCGGGAGTAGGAGAGACCCAGTACTTC

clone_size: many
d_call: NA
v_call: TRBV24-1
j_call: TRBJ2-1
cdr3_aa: CATSDTRGRGLYNEQFF
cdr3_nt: TGTGCCACCAGTGATACGCGAGGGCGGGGGCTATACAATGAGCAGTTCTTC

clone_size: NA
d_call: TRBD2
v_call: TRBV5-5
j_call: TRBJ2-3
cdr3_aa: CASSSLLAGTDTQYF
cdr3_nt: TGTGCCAGCAGCTCTCTTCTAGCGGGAACAGATACGCAGTATTTT

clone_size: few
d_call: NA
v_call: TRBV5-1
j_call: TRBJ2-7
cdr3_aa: CASSLKGFTYEQYF
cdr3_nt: TGCGCCAGCAGCTTGAAGGGCTTCACCTACGAGCAGTACTTC

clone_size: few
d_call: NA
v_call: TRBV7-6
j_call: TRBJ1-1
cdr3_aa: CASSLGPLTNTEAFF
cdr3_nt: TGTGCCAGCAGCTTAGGCCCCCTTACGAACACTGAAGCTTTCTTT

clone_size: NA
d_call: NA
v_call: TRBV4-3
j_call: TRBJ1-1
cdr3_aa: CASSQDSRRMNTEAFF
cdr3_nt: TGCGCCAGCAGCCAAGACTCCCGACGGATGAACACTGAAGCTTTCTTT

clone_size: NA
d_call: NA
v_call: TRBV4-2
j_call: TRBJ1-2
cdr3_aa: CASSPPKGSGYGYTF
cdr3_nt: TGTGCCAGCAGCCCCCCCAAGGGTTCAGGGTATGGCTACACCTTC

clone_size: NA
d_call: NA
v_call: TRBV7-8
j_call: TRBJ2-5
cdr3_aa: CASSHSVRQETQYF
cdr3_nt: TGTGCCAGCAGCCACTCCGTCCGGCAAGAGACCCAGTACTTC

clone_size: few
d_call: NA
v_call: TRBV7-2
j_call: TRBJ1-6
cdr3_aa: CASSLGEIWGSYNSPLHF
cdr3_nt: TGTGCCAGCAGCTTAGGGGAGATTTGGGGCTCCTATAATTCACCCCTCCACTTT

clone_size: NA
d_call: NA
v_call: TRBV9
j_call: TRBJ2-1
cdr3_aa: CASSEGGGLQGYNEQFF
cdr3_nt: TGTGCCAGCAGCGAGGGTGGGGGCCTTCAGGGGTACAATGAGCAGTTCTTC

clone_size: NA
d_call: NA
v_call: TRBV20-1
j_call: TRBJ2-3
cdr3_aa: CSARDVGGTQPGDTQYF
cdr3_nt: TGCAGTGCTAGAGATGTGGGGGGGACACAACCAGGGGATACGCAGTATTTT

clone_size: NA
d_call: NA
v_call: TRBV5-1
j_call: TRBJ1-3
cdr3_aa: CASSLDLGGLLSGNTIYF
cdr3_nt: TGCGCCAGCAGCTTGGATCTGGGGGGACTACTCTCTGGAAACACCATATATTTT

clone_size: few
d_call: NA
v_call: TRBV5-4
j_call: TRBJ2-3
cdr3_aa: CASSRRARESDTQYF
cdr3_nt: TGTGCCAGCAGCCGAAGGGCTAGAGAATCAGATACGCAGTATTTT

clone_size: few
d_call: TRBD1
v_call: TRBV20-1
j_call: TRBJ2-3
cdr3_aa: CSARDRGQRFEDTQYF
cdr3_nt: TGCAGTGCTAGAGACCGGGGACAGAGATTCGAAGATACGCAGTATTTT

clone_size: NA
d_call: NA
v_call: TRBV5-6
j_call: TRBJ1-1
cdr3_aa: CASSEFTPDSQVGNTEAFF
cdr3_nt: TGTGCCAGCAGCGAATTCACCCCGGACAGTCAGGTGGGGAACACTGAAGCTTTCTTT

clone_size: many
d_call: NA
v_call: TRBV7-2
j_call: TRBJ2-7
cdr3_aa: CASSLGRVEQYF
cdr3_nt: TGTGCCAGCAGCTTAGGGAGGGTCGAGCAGTACTTC

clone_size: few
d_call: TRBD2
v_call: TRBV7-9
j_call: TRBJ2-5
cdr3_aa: CASSPRGVAGQTQYF
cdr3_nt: TGTGCCAGCAGCCCCCGAGGAGTAGCGGGTCAGACCCAGTACTTC

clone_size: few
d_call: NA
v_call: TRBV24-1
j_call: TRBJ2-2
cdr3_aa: CATREDDYTGELFF
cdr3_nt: TGTGCCACCAGAGAGGACGATTACACCGGGGAGCTGTTTTTT

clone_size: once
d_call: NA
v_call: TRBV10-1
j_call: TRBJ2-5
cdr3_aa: CASSESKWRLDQEKTQYF
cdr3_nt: TGCGCCAGCAGTGAGTCGAAGTGGAGACTAGACCAAGAAAAGACCCAGTACTTC

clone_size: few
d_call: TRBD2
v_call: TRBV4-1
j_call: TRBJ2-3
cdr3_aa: CASSQAGRGNSDTQYF
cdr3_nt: TGCGCCAGCAGCCAAGCGGGGCGGGGGAACTCAGATACGCAGTATTTT

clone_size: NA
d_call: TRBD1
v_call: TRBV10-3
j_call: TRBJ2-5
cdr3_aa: CAISDLAGGRVETQYF
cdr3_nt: TGTGCCATCAGTGACCTGGCAGGGGGTAGGGTGGAGACCCAGTACTTC

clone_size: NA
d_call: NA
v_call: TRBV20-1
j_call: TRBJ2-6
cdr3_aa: CSARAPPSGANVLTF
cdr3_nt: TGCAGTGCTAGAGCGCCGCCCTCTGGGGCCAACGTCCTGACTTTC

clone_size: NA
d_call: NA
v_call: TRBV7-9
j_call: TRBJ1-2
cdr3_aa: CASSFYPYSGGYGYTF
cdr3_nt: TGTGCCAGCAGCTTTTACCCCTACAGCGGGGGCTATGGCTACACCTTC

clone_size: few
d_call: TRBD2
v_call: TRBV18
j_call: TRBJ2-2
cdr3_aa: CASSETTGTSGITGELFF
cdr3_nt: TGTGCCAGCTCGGAGACAACCGGGACTAGCGGGATCACCGGGGAGCTGTTTTTT

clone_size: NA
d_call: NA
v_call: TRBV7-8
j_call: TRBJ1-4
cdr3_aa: CASNRRGSYNEKLFF
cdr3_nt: TGTGCCAGCAATCGCCGGGGCAGCTACAATGAAAAACTGTTTTTT

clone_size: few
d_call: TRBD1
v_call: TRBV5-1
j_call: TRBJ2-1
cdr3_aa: CASSFNLRDSTLGEQFF
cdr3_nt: TGCGCCAGCAGCTTCAACCTCCGGGACAGCACACTGGGTGAGCAGTTCTTC

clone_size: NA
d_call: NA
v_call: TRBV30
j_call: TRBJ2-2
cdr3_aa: CAWSNGINTGELFF
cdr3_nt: TGTGCCTGGAGTAACGGGATTAACACCGGGGAGCTGTTTTTT

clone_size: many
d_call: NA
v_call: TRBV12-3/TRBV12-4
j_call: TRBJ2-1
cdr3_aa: CASSFRGDHNEQFF
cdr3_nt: TGTGCCAGCAGTTTTAGAGGGGACCACAATGAGCAGTTCTTC

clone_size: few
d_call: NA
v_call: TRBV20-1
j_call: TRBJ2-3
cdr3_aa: CSASRTFDKKGGDTQYF
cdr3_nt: TGCAGTGCTAGTAGGACATTTGATAAAAAGGGGGGAGATACGCAGTATTTT

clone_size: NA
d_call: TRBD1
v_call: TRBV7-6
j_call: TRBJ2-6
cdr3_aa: CASSHETGGVANVLTF
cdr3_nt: TGTGCCAGCAGCCACGAGACAGGGGGTGTAGCCAACGTCCTGACTTTC

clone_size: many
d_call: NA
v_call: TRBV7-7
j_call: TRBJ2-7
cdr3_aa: CASSPLGAEQYF
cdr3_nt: TGTGCCAGCAGCCCCCTCGGAGCAGAGCAGTACTTC

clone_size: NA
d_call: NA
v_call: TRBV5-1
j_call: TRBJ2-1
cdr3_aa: CASSPGQGNYNEQFF
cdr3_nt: TGCGCCAGCAGCCCCGGTCAGGGTAACTACAATGAGCAGTTCTTC

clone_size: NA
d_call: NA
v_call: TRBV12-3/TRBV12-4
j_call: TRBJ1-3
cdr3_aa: CASSFSPTGSAGNTIYF
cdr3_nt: TGTGCCAGCAGTTTTAGCCCCACCGGATCTGCTGGAAACACCATATATTTT

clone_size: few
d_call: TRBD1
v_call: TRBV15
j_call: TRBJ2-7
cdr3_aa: CATRDRGYEQYF
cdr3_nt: TGTGCCACCAGGGACAGGGGTTACGAGCAGTACTTC

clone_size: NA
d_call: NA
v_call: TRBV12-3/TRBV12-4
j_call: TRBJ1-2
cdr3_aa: CASNPTALVHYGYTF
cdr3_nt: TGTGCCAGCAACCCGACGGCACTCGTACACTATGGCTACACCTTC

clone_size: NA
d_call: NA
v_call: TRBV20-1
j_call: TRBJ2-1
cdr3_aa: CSAPDGRGGNEQFF
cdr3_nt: TGCAGTGCTCCGGATGGGCGGGGCGGCAATGAGCAGTTCTTC

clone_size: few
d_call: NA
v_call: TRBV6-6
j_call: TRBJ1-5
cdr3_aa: CASSYRTDQPQHF
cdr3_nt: TGTGCCAGCAGTTACAGGACCGATCAGCCCCAGCATTTT

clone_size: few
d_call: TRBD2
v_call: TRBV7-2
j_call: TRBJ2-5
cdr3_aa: CASSPSVAGFQETQYF
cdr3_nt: TGTGCCAGCAGCCCCTCAGTAGCGGGGTTTCAAGAGACCCAGTACTTC

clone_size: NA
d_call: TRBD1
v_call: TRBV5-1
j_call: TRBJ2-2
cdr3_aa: CASRSGTGLTGELFF
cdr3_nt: TGCGCCAGCCGATCCGGGACAGGGCTCACCGGGGAGCTGTTTTTT

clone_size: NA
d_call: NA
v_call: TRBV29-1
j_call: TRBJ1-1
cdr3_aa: CSVGDYIAFF
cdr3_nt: TGCAGCGTTGGAGACTATATAGCTTTCTTT

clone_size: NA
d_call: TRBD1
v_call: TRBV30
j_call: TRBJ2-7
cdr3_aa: CAWRISGQGVGEQYF
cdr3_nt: TGTGCCTGGAGAATCAGCGGACAGGGGGTCGGCGAGCAGTACTTC

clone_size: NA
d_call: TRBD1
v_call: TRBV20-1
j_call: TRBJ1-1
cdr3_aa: CSAWTGRRFTEAFF
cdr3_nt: TGCAGTGCTTGGACAGGGCGTAGGTTCACTGAAGCTTTCTTT

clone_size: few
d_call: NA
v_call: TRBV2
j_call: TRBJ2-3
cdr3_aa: CASGGQAGDTQYF
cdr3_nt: TGTGCCAGTGGAGGGCAGGCGGGGGATACGCAGTATTTT

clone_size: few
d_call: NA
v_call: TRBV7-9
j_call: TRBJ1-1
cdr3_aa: CASSPDPEGRAFF
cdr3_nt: TGTGCCAGCAGTCCGGACCCCGAGGGGAGAGCTTTCTTT

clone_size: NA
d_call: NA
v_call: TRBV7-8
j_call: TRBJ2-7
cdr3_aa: CASIPGGTSYYEQYF
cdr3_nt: TGTGCCAGCATCCCCGGGGGGACATCTTACTACGAGCAGTACTTC

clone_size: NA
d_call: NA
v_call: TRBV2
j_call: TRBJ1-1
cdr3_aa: CASSDDSRRNTEAFF
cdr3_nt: TGTGCCAGCAGTGATGATTCAAGGCGAAACACTGAAGCTTTCTTT

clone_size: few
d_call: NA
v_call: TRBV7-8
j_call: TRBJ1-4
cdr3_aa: CASSLLGNEKLFF
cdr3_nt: TGTGCCAGCAGCTTACTAGGAAATGAAAAACTGTTTTTT

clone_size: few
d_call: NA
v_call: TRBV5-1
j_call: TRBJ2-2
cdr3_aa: CASSLIPGELFF
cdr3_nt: TGCGCCAGCAGCTTGATTCCCGGGGAGCTGTTTTTT

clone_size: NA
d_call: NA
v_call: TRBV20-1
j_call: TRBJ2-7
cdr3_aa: CSGDRLSSYEQYF
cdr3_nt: TGCAGTGGCGACAGGTTGAGCTCCTACGAGCAGTACTTC